This paragraph reports one T cell receptor (beta chain). The CDR3 runs to 14 residues. V lost 4 bases, J lost 7 bases, and 6 bases stayed unmatched. Germline V gene sequence: CDR1 LNHDA, CDR2 SQIVND (reference sequence). These data originate in a study of CD8+CD57+ T cells in acquired aplastic anemia. Both TCR beta VDJ combination and CDR3 sequence profiling were carried out. Genomic DNA was the template for this profiling. TCRdb used MiXCR to reprocess the reads, holding one entry per CDR3 protein. Here the sample spans under 500,000 distinct CDR3 sequences, around a third being singletons. Patients included in sequencing had previously demonstrated CD8+CD57+ cell expansion by flow cytometry.

The rearrangement links TRBV19 to TRBJ2-7; 11 positions agree with TRBD1. The TCR comes from a human donor with aplastic anemia. Sequenced: sorted CD4+, CD8+, or CD8+CD57+ T cells (not recorded which) from PBMCs. As DNA, the CDR3 is TGTGCCAGTAGTAAGGACAGGGGGCGCGGGGAGCAGTACTTC. Protein product: CASSKDRGRGEQYF.